The 27 T cell receptor beta chains below come from one sample, sequenced in a study of cytomegalovirus exposure and HLA in healthy donors. The PCR employed 60 Vbeta primers together with 13 Jbeta primers. TCRdb's table, derived via immunoSEQ multiplex PCR, lists solely in-frame clones and lacks some. The sample holds approximately 70,000 clones, about 70% seen once. Sequencing was performed on PBMCs. The receptors derive from a man aged 40-49 years in good health and CMV-seropositive.

The gene calls are TRBV30 and TRBJ1-2; weak D call: TRBD1 (6 bases). The CDR3 consists of 13 residues. Germline V gene sequence: CDR1 GTSNPN, CDR2 SVGIG (reference sequence). Trimming pared 3 bases from V and 2 bases from J, leaving 10 bases between. The CDR3 nucleotides are TGTGCCTGGAGATCGGACAGCAACTATGGCTACACCTTC. As protein: CAWRSDSNYGYTF.

The genes are TRBV6-1 and TRBJ2-4, with 10 bases lining up with TRBD2. Looked up from germline, CDR1 is MNHNS and CDR2 is SASEGT. The CDR3 is 17 amino acids. The V gene end was trimmed by 0 bases and the J gene end by 3 bases; junction bases not matched to a gene: 5. CDR3 nucleotide sequence: TGTGCCAGCAGTGAAGCCTGGACTAGCGGAAACAAAAACATTCAGTACTTC. This encodes CASSEAWTSGNKNIQYF.

The chain has TRBV11-2 and TRBJ1-2; D gene ambiguous. The CDR3 covers 15 residues. Germline V gene data show CDR1 as SGHAT and CDR2 as FQNNGV. Trimming left V 0 bases short and J 7 bases short, with 15 bases between. CDR3: CASSLEGSPVGGYTF. The DNA of the CDR3 is TGTGCCAGCAGCTTAGAGGGCTCACCCGTAGGTGGCTACACCTTC.

This clone was seen only a few times. V gene TRBV7-9 combines with J gene TRBJ1-1, with TRBD1 matching over 8 bases. The CDR3 has 16 residues. J lost 1 base, V lost 6 bases, and 10 bases had no gene match. Germline V gene sequence: CDR1 SEHNR, CDR2 FQNEAQ (reference sequence). The CDR3, as DNA: TGTGCCAGCAGACCGGGACAGGACTTTTCGAACACTGAAGCTTTCTTT. As protein: CASRPGQDFSNTEAFF.

The rearrangement joins TRBV5-1 to TRBJ1-2, with 10 bases identical to TRBD1. CDR1 and CDR2 (germline): SGHRS, YFSETQ. The CDR3 extends over 18 amino acids. With 1 base clipped from V and 4 bases from J, the junction kept 13 bases outside the gene matches. The chain's CDR3 is CASSLTSGSGQGFYGYTF. CDR3 bases: TGCGCCAGCAGCTTGACGTCGGGGTCGGGACAGGGGTTCTATGGCTACACCTTC. The variable domain in full, with the rest retrieved from reference TRBV5-1 and TRBJ1-2, is KAGVTQTPRYLIKTRGQQVTLSCSPISGHRSVSWYQQTPGQGLQFLFEYFSETQRNKGNFPGRFSGRQFSNSRSEMNVSTLELGDSALYLCASSLTSGSGQGFYGYTFGSGTRLTVV.

This clone was counted once. V usage is TRBV2 and J usage is TRBJ2-3; no clear D. V gave up 4 bases and J gave up 5 bases, with 4 bases separating them. Germline V CDR1 and CDR2: SNHLY, FYNNEI. The CDR3 runs to 11 residues. CDR3 DNA: TGTGCCAGCAGTGCCAAAGATACGCAGTATTTT. It yields the protein CASSAKDTQYF.

The chain recombines TRBV6-6 with TRBJ2-1; 9 nucleotides align to TRBD2. The CDR3 is 15 residues long. Per the germline V gene, CDR1 is MNHNY and CDR2 is SVGAGI (reference sequence). J was trimmed by 10 bases and V by 2 bases; bases with no gene match: 9. In DNA, the CDR3 is TGTGCCAGCAGTTACCAGGGCGGGGGGGCCAGCGAGCAGTTCTTC. Its translation: CASSYQGGGASEQFF.

This chain joins TRBV21-1 and TRBJ1-1. TRBV21-1 has pseudogene status. The CDR3 runs 10 residues. The CDR3 loop is CASRGREAFF. The CDR3 coding sequence is TGTGCCAGCAGGGGGAGGGAGGCTTTCTTT.

This clone was detected a few times. The CDR3 bases are TGTGCCAGCCAAGGCTACTGGCGGGGGAACACCGGGGAGCTGTTTTTT. Encoded protein: CASQGYWRGNTGELFF. The V gene is TRBV25-1, the J gene TRBJ2-2, with a possible D match to TRBD2 (6 bases). The germline V gene has CDR1 MGHDK and CDR2 SYGVNS. The CDR3 is made up of 16 amino acids. Between the trimmed V and J ends, which lost 8 bases and 1 base, there was a span of 17 bases.

This clone appeared a few times. The J gene is TRBJ2-2, the V gene TRBV6-5; TRBD1 matches 10 bases. CDR3 length: 15 amino acids. V shed 1 base, J shed 6 bases, and the junction held 2 bases outside the gene matches. Germline assignment: CDR1 MNHEY and CDR2 SVGAGI. In DNA form, the CDR3 reads TGTGCCAGCAGTTACTTCGGACAGGGGGCCGGGGAGCTGTTTTTT. Translating it yields CASSYFGQGAGELFF.

This chain connects TRBV27 to TRBJ1-1; D ambiguous. Between the trimmed V and J ends, which lost 0 bases and 4 bases, there was a span of 18 bases. The CDR3 covers 17 residues. Germline loops: CDR1 MNHEY, CDR2 SMNVEV (reference sequence). The CDR3 DNA sequence: TGTGCCAGCAGTTTATCCGGGGTCCACGTTAAGGGCACTGAAGCTTTCTTT. Protein: CASSLSGVHVKGTEAFF.

The chain carries TRBV10-3 and TRBJ2-5; no definite D call. CDR1 is ENHRY and CDR2 is SYGVKD in the germline V gene. The CDR3 covers 11 residues. With 6 bases removed from V and 2 bases from J, the gap between germline ends came to 4 bases. The CDR3, as DNA: TGTGCCATCAGACAGCAAGAGACCCAGTACTTC. As protein: CAIRQQETQYF.

Only a few counts were recorded for this clone. V and J are TRBV5-1 and TRBJ2-1; a weak D match, TRBD2 (5 bases). Germline CDR1 is SGHRS and CDR2 is YFSETQ. CDR3 size: 14 residues. V dropped 0 bases and J dropped 1 base, with 5 bases sitting between them. CDR3: CASSLGGSYNEQFF. The CDR3 bases are TGCGCCAGCAGCTTGGGAGGGTCCTACAATGAGCAGTTCTTC. The full variable domain, in which reference TRBV5-1 and TRBJ2-1 provide the parts outside the CDR3, is KAGVTQTPRYLIKTRGQQVTLSCSPISGHRSVSWYQQTPGQGLQFLFEYFSETQRNKGNFPGRFSGRQFSNSRSEMNVSTLELGDSALYLCASSLGGSYNEQFFGPGTRLTVL.

CDR3 protein: CASSDPGTASYEQYF. The CDR3 region has the DNA TGTGCCAGCAGTGATCCCGGGACAGCCTCCTACGAGCAGTACTTC. The chain couples TRBV6-1 to TRBJ2-7, with 7 bases lining up with TRBD1. CDR3 length equals 15 residues. Germline V gives CDR1 MNHNS, CDR2 SASEGT. V lost 3 bases to trimming and J lost 0 bases; unmatched junction nucleotides: 5.

V usage is TRBV6-1 and J usage is TRBJ1-2; D is undetermined. CDR3 size: 15 residues. Germline loops: CDR1 MNHNS, CDR2 SASEGT. V lost 0 bases, J lost 0 bases, and 8 bases lay in between. The CDR3, as DNA: TGTGCCAGCAGTGAAGCCCCAGTTCCTAACTATGGCTACACCTTC. It translates to CASSEAPVPNYGYTF.

This clone appeared a few times. V is TRBV5-6 and J is TRBJ1-2, with D maybe TRBD1 (6 bases). Germline V gives CDR1 SGHDT, CDR2 YYEEEE. Trimming removed 4 bases from V and 4 bases from J, with 11 bases in between. The CDR3 extends over 13 amino acids. CDR3 amino acids: CASSPRGGYGYTF. The CDR3, as DNA: TGTGCCAGCAGCCCCAGGGGCGGCTATGGCTACACCTTC.

The rearrangement joins TRBV6-5 to TRBJ1-5; no reliable D call. V was clipped by 0 bases and J by 5 bases, with 8 bases between them. The CDR3 has 14 amino acids. Germline V gene sequence: CDR1 MNHEY, CDR2 SVGAGI. The CDR3: CASSYSAADQPQHF. CDR3 bases: TGTGCCAGCAGTTACTCGGCGGCCGATCAGCCCCAGCATTTT.

V and J are TRBV4-1 and TRBJ1-5, with no clear D. The CDR3 is made up of 15 amino acids. Germline CDR1 reads MGHRA; CDR2 reads YSYEKL. V lost 4 bases, J lost 0 bases, and 10 bases lay in between. The CDR3 here is CASSLSGYSNQPQHF. As DNA, the CDR3 is TGCGCCAGCAGCCTGTCAGGTTATAGCAATCAGCCCCAGCATTTT.

This clone was seen a handful of times. This chain uses TRBV5-1 with TRBJ1-1, with 7 bases aligning to TRBD1. J was trimmed by 1 base and V by 4 bases; bases with no gene match: 1. Germline CDR1 SGHRS, CDR2 YFSETQ. The CDR3 runs to 13 residues. In DNA form, the CDR3 reads TGCGCCAGCAGCAGACAGGGGAACACTGAAGCTTTCTTT. It specifies CASSRQGNTEAFF.

In DNA, the CDR3 is TGTGCCAGCAGCCGTTGGACAGATCCGGGCACTGAAGCTTTCTTT. Translating it yields CASSRWTDPGTEAFF. The chain employs TRBV5-4 and TRBJ1-1, with a tentative D call TRBD1 (6 bases). V gave up 4 bases and J gave up 4 bases, with 17 bases separating them. The CDR3 consists of 15 residues. Germline CDR1 and CDR2: SGHNT and YYREEE (reference sequence).

The gene calls are TRBV15 and TRBJ1-2; TRBD1 agrees at 9 bases. V dropped 0 bases and J dropped 2; count of bases not matched to a gene: 7. The CDR3 totals 17 residues. Germline lookup yields CDR1 LNHNV and CDR2 YYDKDF (reference sequence). The CDR3 coding sequence is TGTGCCACCAGCAGAGATAAGGGACAGGGTACCAACTATGGCTACACCTTC. Protein product: CATSRDKGQGTNYGYTF.

The CDR3: CASSQERYRNEQFF. CDR3 DNA: TGCGCCAGCAGCCAAGAACGGTATCGGAATGAGCAGTTCTTC. The gene calls are TRBV4-1 and TRBJ2-1, with D hard to call. Trimming took off 0 bases at V and 7 bases at J, with 10 bases between the two ends. The germline CDR1 and CDR2 sequences are MGHRA and YSYEKL. This CDR3 is built from 14 residues.

The rearrangement uses TRBV10-3 and TRBJ2-7; 11 bases map to TRBD1. J was trimmed by 0 bases and V by 2 bases; bases with no gene match: 21. The germline gives CDR1 ENHRY, CDR2 SYGVKD. This CDR3 comprises 22 residues. CDR3 sequence: CAISEKYGKDRGRHGLSYEQYF. Written as DNA, the CDR3 is TGTGCCATCAGTGAGAAATATGGAAAGGACAGGGGGCGTCATGGCCTCTCCTACGAGCAGTACTTC.

The J gene is TRBJ1-2, the V gene TRBV25-1; D remains ambiguous. With 3 bases removed from V and 4 bases from J, the gap between germline ends came to 9 bases. The CDR3 is 13 residues long. Germline CDR1 is MGHDK and CDR2 is SYGVNS. Here the CDR3 reads CASSDTVSYGYTF. The CDR3 nucleotides read TGTGCCAGCAGTGATACAGTATCCTATGGCTACACCTTC.

This clone has only a few counts. The chain carries TRBV7-2 and TRBJ1-2; no clear D gene. With 2 bases removed from V and 4 bases from J, the gap between germline ends came to 17 bases. The CDR3 covers 16 residues. Germline V CDR1 and CDR2: SGHTA, FQGNSA. The CDR3 DNA reads as TGTGCCAGCAGCTTATTAGGCGGACCTACTAGCTATGGCTACACCTTC. It encodes CASSLLGGPTSYGYTF.

The chain employs TRBV11-3 and TRBJ1-2; D not resolved. The V end lost 0 bases, the J end lost 4 bases, and 3 bases lay between the germline ends. The CDR3 runs 12 residues. Germline V gene sequence: CDR1 SGHNT, CDR2 YENEEA. The CDR3 region has the DNA TGTGCCAGCAGCTTAGACGGCTATGGCTACACCTTC. Its translation is CASSLDGYGYTF.

The rearrangement joins TRBV7-8 to TRBJ2-7, with 11 bases identical to TRBD2. J gave up 4 bases and V 4 bases, and 9 bases lay outside the gene matches. The CDR3 has 16 residues. Germline CDR1 reads SGHVS; CDR2 reads FQNEAQ. The CDR3 bases are TGTGCCAGCAGCTCACAAACGGGACTAGCGGTTTACGAGCAGTACTTC. It yields the protein CASSSQTGLAVYEQYF.